This is a list of T cell receptor beta chains from one sample in a study of regulatory T cells in long-lasting Graves disease. Each CDR3 protein is one row after TCRdb ran MiXCR on the multiplex PCR reads. The sample lists 450,000 to 600,000 distinct CDR3 sequences; around 15% were seen once. These data were also filed under a second study, of T cells in Graves' hyperthyroidism and ophthalmopathy.

Sequencing used peripheral blood mononuclear cells (PBMCs), obtained at new diagnosis, from a patient treated with antithyroid drugs. Receptors originate from a man aged 35-49 years with Graves disease. The CDR3 runs from the conserved cysteine through the conserved F or W.

>TRBV5-1|TRBJ1-1
CASSQVPSGSGNTEAFF
>TRBV5-8|TRBJ2-1
CASSPGTSGHYNEQFF
>TRBV7-2|TRBJ2-6
CASSLGVSSGANVLTF
>TRBV11-2|TRBJ1-4
CASSSPGQLNEKLFF
>TRBV27|TRBJ2-3
CASKEAGVLDTQYF
>TRBV30|TRBJ2-2
CAWKFGWDTGELFF
>TRBV5-6|TRBJ1-3
CASSLFRVYSGNTIYF
>TRBV20-1|TRBJ2-1
CSAGTSSYNEQFF
>TRBV5-1|TRBJ2-7
CASRQEPGAVQYF
>TRBV12-3/TRBV12-4|TRBJ2-2
CASSLTRVTGELFF
>TRBV14|TRBJ2-3
CASSQVGVNTQYF
>TRBV12-3/TRBV12-4|TRBJ2-7
CASTPGQTSYEQYF
>TRBV29-1|TRBJ2-3
CSVCRTSTDTQYF
>TRBV3-1|TRBJ1-1
CASSQVRGAQGNTEAFF
>TRBV3-1|TRBJ2-2
CASSQRQGRNTGELFF
>TRBV12-3/TRBV12-4|TRBJ1-3
CASSLNANTIYF
>TRBV10-3|TRBJ2-7
CAILQGGEQYF
>TRBV27|TRBJ2-7
CASSPRSGSYEQYF
>TRBV27|TRBJ2-7
CASSLMATGRNEQYF
>TRBV6-1|TRBJ1-1
CASRQGTEAFF
>TRBV24-1|TRBJ2-5
CATGGLAGVTYQETQYF
>TRBV18|TRBJ2-1
CASSPRQEASYNEQFF
>TRBV12-3/TRBV12-4|TRBJ2-1
CASSLGRRYNEQFF
>TRBV5-6|TRBJ2-5
CASSFYEAGETQYF
>TRBV16|TRBJ1-5
CASSQSNFNQPQHF
>TRBV10-3|TRBJ2-1
CAISNIEGASSYNEQFF
>TRBV20-1|TRBJ2-3
CSALAGVAPDTQYF
>TRBV5-1|TRBJ2-1
CASSLEAGGGQFF
>TRBV12-3/TRBV12-4|TRBJ2-1
CASSTAGTSGRIEQFF
>TRBV4-1|TRBJ1-4
CASSQRPRGLGAEKLFF
>TRBV28|TRBJ2-7
CASSSGTSGGGEQYF
>TRBV20-1|TRBJ2-2
CSARKRATGELFF
>TRBV5-1|TRBJ2-7
CASSLAVWGSSYEQYF
>TRBV6-2/TRBV6-3|TRBJ2-7
CASSYSPGAGGSYEQYF
>TRBV18|TRBJ2-3
CASSPPARTDTQYF
>TRBV7-2|TRBJ1-5
CASSTLQGAEQPQHF
>TRBV7-2|TRBJ2-5
CASSRQGRETQYF
>TRBV20-1|TRBJ1-5
CSARGGEGNQPQHF
>TRBV6-1|TRBJ1-4
CASSQTGSGEKLFF
>TRBV5-1|TRBJ1-5
CASSPGTYSNQPQHF
>TRBV3-1|TRBJ2-2
CASSHGPPGELFF
>TRBV5-1|TRBJ2-3
CASSAGQGADTQYF
>TRBV20-1|TRBJ1-2
CSASVVGYTF
>TRBV6-1|TRBJ2-1
CASTQLGEGLGEQFF
>TRBV28|TRBJ2-2
CASIRGRELGRTGELFF
>TRBV20-1|TRBJ1-5
CSASTGTPTSNQPQHF
>TRBV7-9|TRBJ2-3
CASSLNGRAPDTQYF
>TRBV11-2|TRBJ2-7
CASSSKRKTGGRTEQYF
>TRBV2|TRBJ2-2
CASSAFSGMTGELFF
>TRBV12-3/TRBV12-4|TRBJ1-1
CASSVTGYTEAFF
>TRBV29-1|TRBJ1-1
CSVERGMNTEAFF
>TRBV30|TRBJ2-1
CAWSPRIAEVFF
>TRBV20-1|TRBJ1-1
CSARRGVTNTEAFF
>TRBV7-9|TRBJ2-5
CASSAAGTGTPAQYF